This T cell receptor beta chain derives from a study of blood T cell repertoires in COVID-19 (dated by TCRdb to the early 2020s). A note on the overall study: Samples covering the acute and convalescent phases of COVID-19 were provided by collaborators in the United States, Italy and Spain. Subjects who had been exposed to COVID-19, were actively infected with it, or had recovered from it provided the deeply sampled blood TCRbeta repertoires that made up the dataset. Sample metadata almost always included a de-identified subject ID, COVID-19 status, age in years and sex. Where available, HLA class I and class II types were obtained from metadata supplied by the sample provider rather than from assay-based typing. The repertoires were released in a freely available public database meant as a resource for research on the immune response to SARS-CoV-2. Samples came from the ongoing ImmuneRACE study (first 160 participants) plus 1,254 subjects from 6 global collaborators. The material from the prospective study consisted of cDNA or gDNA derived from T cells, B-cell-depleted T cells, or PBMCs.

Sequences SGHTA (CDR1) and FQGNSA (CDR2) are obtained from the germline V gene. Reading from cysteine to phenylalanine, the CDR3 counts 12 amino acids. Kept here is only the CDR3 DNA, which spans 36 bases and is read in frame from base 1. V is shortened by 11 bases, J by 8 bases, and the region joining them spans 18 bases. The immunoSEQ Assay, a bias-controlled multiplex PCR, was used to amplify TCRbeta CDR3 regions from genomic DNA. The source study handled its data this way. The number of nucleated cells in each sample was estimated by amplification of reference gene primers within the assay. Sequence reads were collapsed and filtered to measure the absolute abundance of every unique TCRbeta CDR3 rearrangement. For each sample, productive Simpson clonality was calculated as the square root of Simpson's diversity index over productive rearrangements. TCRdb obtained this table from immuneACCESS and retained in-frame rearrangements with V and J assigned. These tables miss some clones; where compared with another copy, unresolved V genes account for less than half of the shortfall, and the remainder is unexplained. V and J calls and clone size come straight from that table; D and trimming were deduced from the DNA. For this sample there are 200,000 to 250,000 clones; roughly four fifths appear just once. The ten largest clones add up to roughly 8.2% of the sample.

On this clone: The clone's antigen remains unknown. No per-base quality is available; no much larger clone lies one base away.

What the research found in general, with its limitations: Clinical and demographic metadata were provided uncurated, with the amount varying by source and participant.

At one collaborating source in Seattle, patients were enrolled during active infection and were followed longitudinally through the course of disease. The collaborating institutions used their own protocols to collect whole blood in K2EDTA tubes. For TCRbeta analysis, collaborators shipped samples in one of three forms: frozen whole blood, isolated PBMCs, or DNA extracted from either of those sample types. Sequencing was done on a sample of peripheral blood. The sequence came from an elderly woman with COVID-19, enrolled during active disease. The rearrangement joined TRBV7-2 to TRBJ1-2; no D gene is confidently identified. DNA sequence: TGTGCCGGAAAGGCTGACTATGAGGGCTACACCTTC. The resulting protein is CAGKADYEGYTF.